One T cell receptor beta chain is described in this entry. Profiling relied on immunoSEQ multiplex PCR, and the TCRdb table lists in-frame clones only, not all of them. The sample has several thousand clones, 70% to 75% seen once. This sample was included in a study of T cells after posttransplantation cyclophosphamide. The CDR3 is 15 amino acids. Germline CDR1 KGHSH, CDR2 LQKENI. The junction had 4 bases not matched to a gene; V was cut back by 5 bases and J by 8 bases. A marrow graft followed busulfan-fludarabine conditioning, with cyclophosphamide on days +3 and +4. Sequencing used PBMCs, obtained about 1,600 days after allogeneic stem cell transplant with posttransplant cyclophosphamide. The receptor was isolated from a male patient in his 30s who received an allogeneic stem cell transplant from a related donor, was CMV-positive, and had acute GVHD only. The graft donor may be the source of some T cells. The V gene is TRBV18, the J gene TRBJ1-6; 12 nucleotides agree with TRBD1. CDR3 DNA sequence: TGTGCCAGCTCATTTGGGACAGGGGGCTATTCACCCCTCCACTTT. Translating it yields CASSFGTGGYSPLHF.